What follows are 32 T cell receptor beta chains derived from one specimen sequenced in a study of blood T cell repertoires in COVID-19. Clones were read by immunoSEQ multiplex PCR, and TCRdb kept only the in-frame ones, dropping some. The sample yields some 290,000 clones, about nine tenths seen once. Sequencing input: peripheral blood. These receptors originate from a woman aged 25 to 39 with COVID-19, enrolled during active disease.

The rearrangement uses TRBV5-1 and TRBJ1-5, with D possibly being TRBD1 (6 bases). The germline V gene encodes CDR1 SGHRS and CDR2 YFSETQ. This CDR3 is built from 14 residues. V lost 0 bases and J 6 bases, leaving 10 bases between the germline ends. As DNA, the CDR3 is TGCGCCAGCAGCTTGGGGACAGTGGGTCAGCCCCAGCATTTT. This translates into CASSLGTVGQPQHF.

V usage is TRBV2 and J usage is TRBJ1-2; no clear D. The CDR3 totals 11 residues. V lost 8 bases to trimming and J lost 4 bases, with 8 bases between them. CDR1 and CDR2 from the germline V gene are SNHLY and FYNNEI. The CDR3 loop reads CASSIVYGYTF. The CDR3 DNA is TGTGCCAGCTCTATAGTCTATGGCTACACCTTC. Full variable domain (rest looked up from reference TRBV2 and TRBJ1-2): EPEVTQTPSHQVTQMGQEVILRCVPISNHLYFYWYRQILGQKVEFLVSFYNNEISEKSEIFDDQFSVERPDGSNFTLKIRSTKLEDSAMYFCASSIVYGYTFGSGTRLTVV.

J is TRBJ1-4 and V is TRBV2, with 10 nucleotides matching TRBD1. Germline-derived CDR1 and CDR2 are SNHLY and FYNNEI. Trimming took 4 bases from V and 10 from J; bases not matched to a gene: 9. The CDR3 runs 15 residues. The CDR3 region is CASSVSRTGGVKLFF. The DNA of the CDR3 is TGTGCCAGCAGTGTTTCGCGGACAGGGGGAGTAAAACTGTTTTTT. The whole variable domain, remainder taken from reference TRBV2 and TRBJ1-4, is EPEVTQTPSHQVTQMGQEVILRCVPISNHLYFYWYRQILGQKVEFLVSFYNNEISEKSEIFDDQFSVERPDGSNFTLKIRSTKLEDSAMYFCASSVSRTGGVKLFFGSGTQLSVL.

The CDR3 loop is CASSPQEKFPLHF. The CDR3 nucleotides read TGTGCCAGCAGCCCGCAGGAAAAATTCCCCCTCCACTTT. This chain joins TRBV6-6 and TRBJ1-6, with unresolved D. The CDR3 spans 13 residues. The germline V gene encodes CDR1 MNHNY and CDR2 SVGAGI (reference sequence). V lost 6 bases, J lost 13 bases, and 16 bases lay in between.

This clone was picked up one time. Within the sample, other DNA sequences also encode this same CDR3. V and J are TRBV11-2 and TRBJ2-7; D is ambiguous. V was trimmed by 1 base and J by 2 bases, leaving 6 bases between them. The CDR3 sequence is 13 residues long. The germline V gene has CDR1 SGHAT and CDR2 FQNNGV. CDR3 sequence (DNA): TGTGCCAGCAGCTTAGGAGGCCCCTACGAGCAGTACTTC. This sequence encodes CASSLGGPYEQYF.

V usage is TRBV18 and J usage is TRBJ2-7; 10 positions match TRBD2. The ends lost 2 bases at V and 4 bases at J; junction bases unmatched: 2. Germline values: CDR1 KGHSH, CDR2 LQKENI. The CDR3 has 14 amino acids. CDR3 DNA sequence: TGTGCCAGCTCACCAACTAGCGGGGAGTACGAGCAGTACTTC. It yields the protein CASSPTSGEYEQYF.

The chain carries TRBV28 and TRBJ1-6, with 8 nucleotides matching TRBD1. This CDR3 is 14 amino acids long. Germline CDR1 and CDR2: MDHEN and SYDVKM. With V trimmed by 7 bases and J by 10 bases, 9 bases remained unmatched. CDR3 nucleotides: TGTGCCAGCACTCCGGACAGGGTTCGCTCACCCCTCCACTTT. Translated, it gives CASTPDRVRSPLHF.

The CDR3 DNA sequence: TGTGCCAGCAGCTTAGGAATAGCGGGGGAGGAAGATACGCAGTATTTT. It translates to CASSLGIAGEEDTQYF. The J gene is TRBJ2-3, the V gene TRBV11-2, with 9 bases matching TRBD2. The CDR3 is 16 residues long. Losses at the gene ends were 1 base for V and 5 bases for J; bases not matched to a gene: 7. Germline CDR1 and CDR2: SGHAT and FQNNGV.

The chain combines TRBV9 with TRBJ1-2, with a possible D match to TRBD1 (6 bases). V lost 7 bases and J 8 bases, leaving 12 bases between the germline ends. CDR3 length: 11 amino acids. Germline assignment: CDR1 SGDLS and CDR2 YYNGEE. CDR3 protein: CASGGAEGYTF. The CDR3 DNA reads as TGTGCCAGCGGGGGGGCCGAGGGCTACACCTTC.

The chain recombines TRBV28 with TRBJ2-1, with 7 bases lining up with TRBD1. The CDR3 covers 16 residues. The V segment lost 3 bases and the J segment 9 bases; nucleotides outside the gene matches: 14. Germline V lookup: CDR1 MDHEN, CDR2 SYDVKM. The CDR3 here is CASSFGGRDRDFEQFF. The CDR3 coding sequence is TGTGCCAGCAGTTTCGGAGGCCGTGACAGGGATTTTGAGCAGTTCTTC.

The chain couples TRBV5-6 to TRBJ2-3; 14 bases fit TRBD2. Germline V gives CDR1 SGHDT, CDR2 YYEEEE. This CDR3 comprises 17 residues. V lost 4 bases, J lost 6 bases, and 10 bases stayed unmatched. The DNA of the CDR3 is TGTGCCAGCAGCGTTCGACTAGCGGGGGGGCCGCGGGATACGCAGTATTTT. Translated, it gives CASSVRLAGGPRDTQYF.

The J gene is TRBJ2-5, the V gene TRBV5-1, with D perhaps TRBD1 (6 bases). The V end was cut by 3 bases, the J end by 3 bases, with 15 bases between. Germline V lookup: CDR1 SGHRS, CDR2 YFSETQ. The CDR3 spans 15 residues. The CDR3: CASSSTGTREETQYF. CDR3 nucleotides: TGCGCCAGCAGCTCGACCGGGACAAGGGAAGAGACCCAGTACTTC. Looking up the rest from reference TRBV5-1 and TRBJ2-5 gives the full variable domain: KAGVTQTPRYLIKTRGQQVTLSCSPISGHRSVSWYQQTPGQGLQFLFEYFSETQRNKGNFPGRFSGRQFSNSRSEMNVSTLELGDSALYLCASSSTGTREETQYFGPGTRLLVL.

To note about this clone: Given a much more abundant clone one base away, this may be a read error. The chain uses TRBV18 and TRBJ1-2; no firm D call. V lost 7 bases and J lost 2, with 11 bases in between. The CDR3 is 13 amino acids. CDR1 and CDR2 (germline): KGHSH, LQKENI. The CDR3 nucleotides read TGTGCCAGCTTACCGAACGAGAACTATGGCTACACCTTC. This translates into CASLPNENYGYTF.

Here the CDR3 DNA reads TGTGCCAGCAGCCCAGCCGGAGCGGGGGGTCCACCCTACAATGAGCAGTTCTTC. This gives the protein CASSPAGAGGPPYNEQFF. The V call is TRBV11-3, the J call TRBJ2-1; TRBD2 matches at 9 bases. J gave up 2 bases and V 5 bases, and 13 bases lay outside the gene matches. Per germline, CDR1 SGHNT and CDR2 YENEEA. The CDR3 length is 18 residues.

This clone is a singleton in its sample. This sequence joins TRBV3-1 (or the pseudogene TRBV3-2) and TRBJ1-5; a weak D match, TRBD1 (5 bases). CDR1 and CDR2 (germline): LGHDT, YNNKEL (reference sequence). CDR3 length equals 13 residues. Trimming took off 2 bases at V and 6 bases at J, with 8 bases between the two ends. CDR3 in DNA: TGTGCCAGCAGCCAACAGGGCGGTCAGCCCCAGCATTTT. It yields the protein CASSQQGGQPQHF.

The V call is TRBV6-4, the J call TRBJ1-1, with D perhaps TRBD1 (5 bases). V gave up 2 bases and J gave up 7 bases, with 11 bases separating them. The CDR3 runs to 13 residues. Germline assignment: CDR1 MRHNA and CDR2 SNTAGT. The CDR3 protein is CASSDLWGNEAFF. The CDR3 DNA is TGTGCCAGCAGTGACCTATGGGGCAATGAAGCTTTCTTT.

This clone turned up a few times. The genes are TRBV3-1 (or the pseudogene TRBV3-2) and TRBJ2-5; 9 nucleotides line up with TRBD2. The trim removed 0 bases at V and 6 bases at J, leaving 11 bases unmatched. The CDR3 has 17 residues. The germline gives CDR1 LGHDT, CDR2 YNNKEL (reference sequence). CDR3 protein: CASSQEVRGGRLKTQYF. The CDR3 DNA is TGTGCCAGCAGCCAAGAAGTGCGGGGGGGCCGTTTAAAGACCCAGTACTTC.

This clone has more than one count but fewer than ten. This chain uses TRBV9 with TRBJ2-7, with 9 bases lining up with TRBD2. This CDR3 is 18 amino acids long. J gave up 0 bases and V 0 bases, and 10 bases lay outside the gene matches. Germline assignment: CDR1 SGDLS and CDR2 YYNGEE. CDR3 nucleotide sequence: TGTGCCAGCAGCGTAGTTGTAATAGCGGGGGACCTCTCCTACGAGCAGTACTTC. This translates into CASSVVVIAGDLSYEQYF.

V is TRBV6-4 and J is TRBJ2-7; D remains unclear. The CDR3 is 14 residues long. V shed 2 bases and J shed 5 bases, with 13 bases lying between them. Germline-derived CDR1 and CDR2 are MRHNA and SNTAGT. Here the CDR3 reads CASSDIYVVHEQYF. The CDR3 nucleotides read TGTGCCAGCAGTGACATCTACGTGGTCCACGAGCAGTACTTC.

This chain connects TRBV11-2 to TRBJ2-1; TRBD2 aligns across 11 bases. Looked up from germline, CDR1 is SGHAT and CDR2 is FQNNGV. The V and J ends lost 5 bases and 4 bases, in that order; junction bases with no gene match: 4. The CDR3 is 15 residues long. CDR3 in amino acids: CASSRTSGGYNEQFF. DNA for the CDR3: TGTGCCAGCAGCCGAACTAGCGGGGGTTACAATGAGCAGTTCTTC.

The gene calls are TRBV5-1 and TRBJ2-5; D might be TRBD2 (5 bases). Germline-derived CDR1 and CDR2 are SGHRS and YFSETQ. This CDR3 has 13 residues. Trimming took 0 bases from V and 5 from J, leaving 8 bases between them. This CDR3 reads CASSLGGKETQYF. The CDR3 DNA reads TGCGCCAGCAGCTTGGGAGGGAAGGAGACCCAGTACTTC.

The chain carries TRBV29-1 and TRBJ2-2; 9 positions agree with TRBD1. Looked up from germline, CDR1 is SQVTM and CDR2 is ANQGSEA. The CDR3 totals 13 residues. V lost 5 bases to trimming and J lost 5 bases; unmatched junction nucleotides: 3. The CDR3, as DNA: TGCAGCGTTCCGGGACAGGGAACCGGGGAGCTGTTTTTT. This translates into CSVPGQGTGELFF.

The chain uses TRBV4-1 and TRBJ1-1; D possibly corresponds to TRBD1 (5 bases). Germline lookup yields CDR1 MGHRA and CDR2 YSYEKL. The CDR3 loop spans 12 amino acids. The V end was cut by 1 base, the J end by 7 bases, with 7 bases between. The chain's CDR3 is CASSQGTLEAFF. The CDR3 DNA is TGCGCCAGCAGCCAAGGGACACTTGAAGCTTTCTTT.

The V call is TRBV14, the J call TRBJ2-3; the D gene is possibly TRBD1 (6 bases). The CDR3 runs 11 residues. Germline CDR1 SGHDN, CDR2 FVKESK. Trimming pared 6 bases from V and 8 bases from J, leaving 9 bases between. The CDR3 coding sequence is TGTGCCAGCAGTCTACAGGGTACGCAGTATTTT. Its translation is CASSLQGTQYF.

This clone has only one observation. The rearrangement uses TRBV4-1 and TRBJ2-2; D is unresolved. Trimming left V 1 base short and J 1 base short, with 10 bases between. The germline gives CDR1 MGHRA, CDR2 YSYEKL. CDR3 length: 16 amino acids. The CDR3 DNA follows: TGCGCCAGCAGCCAAGGCCTAGGTCGGAACACCGGGGAGCTGTTTTTT. Translating gives CASSQGLGRNTGELFF.

The chain links TRBV7-2 to TRBJ2-3; TRBD2 matches at 8 bases. Germline CDR1 and CDR2: SGHTA and FQGNSA. V was pared by 2 bases and J by 4 bases, with 8 bases of the junction left unmatched. This CDR3 spans 16 amino acids. The CDR3, as DNA: TGTGCCAGCAGCTTAATGCGCGGGGGGCATTCAGATACGCAGTATTTT. Protein sequence: CASSLMRGGHSDTQYF.

This chain uses TRBV3-1 (or the pseudogene TRBV3-2) with TRBJ1-2; D gene uncertain. This CDR3 has 15 residues. Trimming stripped 4 bases from V and 7 bases from J, with 19 bases between. The germline V gene has CDR1 LGHDT and CDR2 YNNKEL (reference sequence). The chain's CDR3 is CASSLGVLTGGGYTF. The DNA for the CDR3 is TGTGCCAGCAGCCTGGGAGTTCTGACGGGTGGTGGCTACACCTTC.

This clone has only a few counts. The identical CDR3 is also encoded by other nucleotide sequences in the sample. The chain carries TRBV27 and TRBJ2-7; weak D call: TRBD1 (5 bases). V lost 6 bases, J lost 2 bases, and 11 bases lay in between. The germline V gene has CDR1 MNHEY and CDR2 SMNVEV (reference sequence). CDR3 size: 13 residues. The CDR3 DNA reads TGTGCCAGCAGCCTTACAGGAACCTACGAGCAGTACTTC. It specifies CASSLTGTYEQYF.

In this sample, this clone turned up a few times. This chain links TRBV27 with TRBJ2-7, with 9 bases fitting TRBD2. There are 16 residues in the CDR3. CDR1 and CDR2 from the germline V gene are MNHEY and SMNVEV (reference sequence). V shed 2 bases and J 6 bases; nucleotides not matched to a gene: 11. CDR3 sequence: CASSLSGGMSIFEQYF. For the CDR3, the DNA is TGTGCCAGCAGTTTAAGCGGGGGGATGTCTATCTTCGAGCAGTACTTC.

The chain carries TRBV29-1 and TRBJ2-7; 9 bases are a match to TRBD1. The CDR3 sequence is 13 residues long. In germline, CDR1 is SQVTM, CDR2 ANQGSEA. Unmatched junction bases numbered 2, after V lost 4 bases and J lost 1 base. CDR3 amino acids: CSVGGTGSYEQYF. The CDR3, as DNA: TGCAGCGTTGGCGGGACAGGGTCCTACGAGCAGTACTTC.

This chain joins TRBV5-6 and TRBJ1-1, with a tentative D call TRBD1 (5 bases). The CDR3 loop spans 15 amino acids. Germline V gene lookup returns CDR1 SGHDT and CDR2 YYEEEE. V lost 3 bases and J lost 6, with 18 bases in between. The CDR3, as DNA: TGTGCCAGCAGCTGGGGGACTCTCCGAGGGGCTGAAGCTTTCTTT. This encodes CASSWGTLRGAEAFF.

A single count supports this clone. The chain has TRBV6-5 and TRBJ2-7; TRBD1 matches 11 bases. V shed 8 bases, J shed 2 bases, and the junction held 8 bases outside the gene matches. This CDR3 has 15 residues. Germline V gene sequence: CDR1 MNHEY, CDR2 SVGAGI. DNA of the CDR3: TGTGCCAGCGAATGGTCGGGACAGGGGGCCTACGAGCAGTACTTC. Encoded protein: CASEWSGQGAYEQYF.